This T cell receptor beta chain was identified in a study of beta chain features in type 1 diabetes. Overall study findings and caveats: Junctions at VDJ sites from type 1 diabetes patients had fewer insertions and more deletions. All four CD4+ subsets of Type 1 diabetes patients contained TCRB CDR3s that were moderately but significantly shorter. Cells carrying high TCR expression could end up over-represented when cDNA is sequenced.

A remark on this clone: Its antigen is currently unknown.

CD4+ cells of the naive, central memory, regulatory and stem cell-like memory types were sorted via CD45RO/CCR7/CD25/CD127/CD95/CD27. The V segment lost 4 bases and the J segment 9 bases; nucleotides outside the gene matches: 10. The CDR3 contains 15 residues. Germline assignment: CDR1 SGDLS and CDR2 YYNGEE. The investigators reverse transcribed all of the isolated RNA, so they sequenced expressed TCRB transcripts. Profiling relied on immunoSEQ multiplex PCR, and the TCRdb table lists in-frame clones only, not all of them. Here the sample spans fewer than 650,000 clones, about a sixth being singletons.

V is TRBV9 and J is TRBJ2-1, with 10 bases aligning to TRBD1. The source of this sequence is a man aged 18 to 35 in good health. Specimen: naive CD4+ T cells from blood. The CDR3 DNA follows: TGTGCCAGCAGCAACCCGGGACAGGGGCTCAGTGAGCAGTTCTTC. Its translation is CASSNPGQGLSEQFF.